A single sample is the source of the 19 T cell receptor beta chains below, sequenced in a study of blood T cell repertoires in COVID-19 (TCRdb year 2020). To prepare the library, the immunoSEQ multiplex PCR assay was applied. TCRdb took this table from immuneACCESS and kept in-frame rearrangements with V and J called. Such tables lack part of the clones; where checked against another copy, unresolved V genes explain under half of the gap, and the rest is unexplained. The sample records about 150,000 clones, about four fifths of which are singletons. The ten largest clones add up to around 2.7% of the sample. The sequencing sample was made of peripheral blood. The source of these receptors is a woman over 75 with COVID-19, enrolled during active disease.

This clone was recorded once. V is TRBV5-4 and J is TRBJ2-7; TRBD2 matches at 7 bases. V was clipped by 0 bases and J by 0 bases; unmatched bases: 6. From germline, CDR1 is SGHNT and CDR2 YYREEE (reference sequence). The CDR3 consists of 16 residues. The CDR3 region has the DNA TGTGCCAGCAGCTTGGATGGCGGGAGAAGCTCCTACGAGCAGTACTTC. It translates to CASSLDGGRSSYEQYF.

The gene calls are TRBV5-1 and TRBJ1-1; 7 bases align to TRBD1. The CDR3 consists of 16 residues. Trimming at V came to 3 bases and at J to 1 base, leaving 9 bases not matched to a gene. CDR1 is SGHRS, CDR2 YFSETQ, per germline. The CDR3 spells CASSSQGGQWNTEAFF. CDR3 in DNA: TGCGCCAGCAGCTCTCAGGGGGGACAATGGAACACTGAAGCTTTCTTT.

The V and J genes are TRBV2 and TRBJ2-3; D possibly corresponds to TRBD1 (5 bases). Trimming removed 11 bases at V and 2 bases at J, with 14 bases between. Germline V lookup: CDR1 SNHLY, CDR2 FYNNEI. The CDR3 runs to 13 residues. The CDR3 bases are TGTGCCGGTGCGCGCAGGGTCACAGATACGCAGTATTTT. Encoded protein: CAGARRVTDTQYF.

The CDR3 region has the DNA TGCAGCGCCCGGGACTATACCACAGATACGCAGTATTTT. Translation gives CSARDYTTDTQYF. V gene TRBV29-1 combines with J gene TRBJ2-3; TRBD2 matches at 7 bases. The CDR3 contains 13 residues. Germline CDR1 and CDR2: SQVTM and ANQGSEA. The V gene end was trimmed by 7 bases and the J gene end by 2 bases; junction bases not matched to a gene: 6.

The chain recombines TRBV6-1 with TRBJ2-7, with a weak D call TRBD1 (5 bases). The CDR3 extends over 16 amino acids. Per germline, CDR1 MNHNS and CDR2 SASEGT. Trimming shortened V by 0 bases and J by 0 bases, and 12 bases separated the two germline ends. The CDR3 protein is CASSEADKFYSYEQYF. CDR3 coding DNA: TGTGCCAGCAGTGAAGCGGACAAATTCTACTCCTACGAGCAGTACTTC.

This chain's CDR3 is CASRQGRNTEAFF. The CDR3 nucleotides are TGTGCCAGCAGGCAGGGGAGGAACACTGAAGCTTTCTTT. This chain links TRBV6-4 with TRBJ1-1, with TRBD1 as a possible D gene (6 bases). Trimming took 6 bases from V and 1 from J, leaving 9 bases between them. The CDR3 has 13 residues. Germline assignment: CDR1 MRHNA and CDR2 SNTAGT.

This chain joins TRBV4-1 and TRBJ2-7; no clear D gene. CDR1 is MGHRA, CDR2 YSYEKL, per germline. The CDR3 loop spans 15 amino acids. With 1 base removed from V and 2 bases from J, the gap between germline ends came to 12 bases. The CDR3 here is CASSQALQEPYEQYF. CDR3 sequence (DNA): TGCGCCAGCAGCCAAGCTCTCCAGGAACCCTACGAGCAGTACTTC.

The V call is TRBV2, the J call TRBJ1-3; D unclear. CDR3 length equals 14 residues. Trimming took off 0 bases at V and 3 bases at J, with 6 bases between the two ends. CDR1 and CDR2 from the germline V gene are SNHLY and FYNNEI. CDR3 bases: TGTGCCAGCAGTGAAGCGCAGGTTGGAAACACCATATATTTT. Protein product: CASSEAQVGNTIYF.

The genes are TRBV5-4 and TRBJ1-2; tentatively, D is TRBD1 (5 bases). Trimming took 0 bases from V and 2 from J, leaving 14 bases between them. There are 16 residues in the CDR3. Germline V CDR1 and CDR2: SGHNT, YYREEE (reference sequence). For the CDR3, the DNA is TGTGCCAGCAGCTTGGGCGGGCGGGGGAGGAACTATGGCTACACCTTC. Its translation: CASSLGGRGRNYGYTF.

A single count supports this clone. This sequence joins TRBV19 and TRBJ1-1, with a possible D match to TRBD1 (6 bases). Germline V gene sequence: CDR1 LNHDA, CDR2 SQIVND (reference sequence). CDR3 length: 14 residues. V lost 3 bases and J 10 bases, leaving 18 bases between the germline ends. The chain's CDR3 is CASSIQGIMFGAFF. CDR3 nucleotides: TGTGCCAGTAGTATTCAGGGGATCATGTTCGGAGCTTTCTTT.

The rearrangement uses TRBV5-4 and TRBJ2-2; 8 positions match TRBD1. With 3 bases clipped from V and 5 bases from J, the junction kept 9 bases outside the gene matches. CDR3 length: 16 amino acids. Germline assignment: CDR1 SGHNT and CDR2 YYREEE (reference sequence). CDR3 in amino acids: CASSSSGGSITGELFF. The DNA of the CDR3 is TGTGCCAGCAGCTCCTCAGGGGGCTCTATAACCGGGGAGCTGTTTTTT. Combining the CDR3 with reference TRBV5-4 and TRBJ2-2 gives the whole variable domain ETGVTQSPTHLIKTRGQQVTLRCSSQSGHNTVSWYQQALGQGPQFIFQYYREEENGRGNFPPRFSGLQFPNYSSELNVNALELDDSALYLCASSSSGGSITGELFFGEGSRLTVL.

CDR3 nucleotides: TGTGCCAGCTCGCGCCCTGGCCTCAAGACAGGGGGCTATGGCTACACCTTC. This codes for CASSRPGLKTGGYGYTF. The chain employs TRBV18 and TRBJ1-2, with TRBD1 matching 9 bases. Germline values: CDR1 KGHSH, CDR2 LQKENI. V lost 6 bases, J lost 4 bases, and 15 bases stayed unmatched. The CDR3 covers 17 residues.

This clone appeared a few times. The chain joins TRBV6-9 to TRBJ1-5; no clear D. Germline assignment: CDR1 MNHGY and CDR2 SVAAGI. This CDR3 is built from 14 residues. V was clipped by 11 bases and J by 6 bases, with 20 bases between them. For the CDR3, the DNA is TGTGCCGAGCCCACGCGGAGCGCCAGTCAGCCCCAGCATTTT. Translated, it gives CAEPTRSASQPQHF.

The chain has TRBV3-1 (or the pseudogene TRBV3-2) and TRBJ2-3, with 16 bases lining up with TRBD2. Trimming removed 4 bases from V and 10 bases from J; junction bases left unmatched: 2. CDR3 length: 14 residues. From germline, CDR1 is LGHDT and CDR2 YNNKEL (reference sequence). The CDR3 nucleotides are TGTGCCAGCAGCCTGGGACTAGCGGGAGGGGCGCAGTATTTT. Its translation is CASSLGLAGGAQYF.

The chain recombines TRBV7-2 with TRBJ1-1, with 8 bases lining up with TRBD1. The CDR3 has 15 amino acids. V lost 1 base and J lost 3; bases outside the gene matches: 4. Germline CDR1 SGHTA, CDR2 FQGNSA. CDR3 sequence (DNA): TGTGCCAGCAGCTTAGACCCAGGGGGCTACACTGAAGCTTTCTTT. It codes for CASSLDPGGYTEAFF.

The genes are TRBV28 and TRBJ2-7; D may be TRBD1 (6 bases). The CDR3 has 16 residues. The V end lost 4 bases, the J end lost 3 bases, and 19 bases lay between the germline ends. In germline, CDR1 is MDHEN, CDR2 SYDVKM. The chain's CDR3 is CASSSNTGQVVYEQYF. DNA for the CDR3: TGTGCCAGCAGTTCCAATACAGGGCAGGTGGTCTACGAGCAGTACTTC.

The V call is TRBV11-1, the J call TRBJ1-1; D is ambiguous. Trimming shortened V by 4 bases and J by 4 bases, and 10 bases separated the two germline ends. Germline V lookup: CDR1 SGHAT, CDR2 FQDESV (reference sequence). The length of the CDR3 is 13 residues. Here the CDR3 reads CASSSAGGTEAFF. The CDR3 region has the DNA TGTGCCAGCAGCTCAGCGGGAGGCACTGAAGCTTTCTTT.

The chain combines TRBV11-1 with TRBJ2-2, with D unclear. Trimming shortened V by 1 base and J by 5 bases, and 8 bases separated the two germline ends. The germline CDR1 and CDR2 sequences are SGHAT and FQDESV (reference sequence). This CDR3 region has 14 residues. CDR3 nucleotide sequence: TGTGCCAGCAGCTTAGGGGCGTGGACCGGGGAGCTGTTTTTT. It codes for CASSLGAWTGELFF.

The chain joins TRBV7-9 to TRBJ1-2; weak D call: TRBD1 (6 bases). Germline loops: CDR1 SEHNR, CDR2 FQNEAQ (reference sequence). V lost 5 bases, J lost 3 bases, and 13 bases lay in between. The CDR3 is 14 residues long. CDR3 region: CASSVYGTYYGYTF. The CDR3 nucleotides are TGTGCCAGCAGCGTATACGGGACATACTATGGCTACACCTTC.